Each of the 19 T cell receptor beta chains below was sequenced from the same sample in a study of OX40 agonist ivuxolimab in advanced cancers. The library was made by the immunoSEQ multiplex PCR assay. This is the immuneACCESS table as TCRdb keeps it, with only in-frame sequences that have V and J called. A part of the clones is gone; compared with another copy, unresolved V genes explain less than half, and the rest is unexplained. The sample table holds under 40,000 clones, of which around nine tenths were seen once. The top ten hold 4.8% of the sample. Sample: CD4+ or CD8+ T cells sorted from blood, taken in a trial of the OX40 agonist ivuxolimab. All receptors derive from an adult with an advanced solid tumor such as melanoma, head and neck, liver or kidney cancer.

The chain carries TRBV4-3 and TRBJ2-7; 9 positions match TRBD2. The ends lost 0 bases at V and 3 bases at J; junction bases unmatched: 6. Germline values: CDR1 LGHNA, CDR2 YSLEER. The CDR3 runs 16 residues. The CDR3 nucleotides read TGCGCCAGCAGCCAAGAAGCGGCGGGAGGGGTCTACGAGCAGTACTTC. As protein: CASSQEAAGGVYEQYF.

The chain recombines TRBV28 with TRBJ2-7; D is unresolved. The length of the CDR3 is 12 residues. Trimming took off 6 bases at V and 4 bases at J, with 10 bases between the two ends. Germline loops: CDR1 MDHEN, CDR2 SYDVKM. CDR3 DNA: TGTGCCAGCAGCAGGCCCGGGTACGAGCAGTACTTC. Translation: CASSRPGYEQYF.

V is TRBV23-1 and J is TRBJ2-7; D is possibly TRBD1 or TRBD2 (5 bases each). TRBV23-1 is known as an ORF, though its function is uncertain. Trimming stripped 2 bases from V and 3 bases from J, with 20 bases between. The CDR3 extends over 17 amino acids. The CDR3 DNA follows: TGCGCCAGCAGTCAAGAGGGGCGGAAGAAACCAGTCTACGAGCAGTACTTC. Its translation: CASSQEGRKKPVYEQYF.

This chain connects TRBV5-4 to TRBJ1-6; 10 bases map to TRBD1. The V gene end was trimmed by 2 bases and the J gene end by 9 bases; junction bases not matched to a gene: 8. The CDR3 runs 16 residues. Germline V CDR1 and CDR2: SGHNT, YYREEE (reference sequence). The CDR3 sequence: CASSLLGQGPPSPLHF. The CDR3 nucleotides read TGTGCCAGCAGCTTATTGGGACAGGGGCCCCCTTCACCCCTCCACTTT.

The V call is TRBV30, the J call TRBJ2-1; TRBD2 might be the D (6 bases). The CDR3 is 15 residues long. Trimming removed 4 bases from V and 1 base from J, with 14 bases in between. From germline, CDR1 is GTSNPN and CDR2 SVGIG (reference sequence). The CDR3 sequence: CAWIDLEGSYNEQFF. The CDR3 coding sequence is TGTGCCTGGATCGATTTGGAGGGTTCCTACAATGAGCAGTTCTTC.

The chain couples TRBV10-3 to TRBJ2-7; TRBD2 aligns across 8 bases. The germline V gene encodes CDR1 ENHRY and CDR2 SYGVKD. The CDR3 sequence is 12 residues long. With V trimmed by 6 bases and J by 5 bases, 3 bases remained unmatched. The CDR3 loop is CAISPGLDEQYF. The CDR3 DNA reads as TGTGCCATCAGCCCGGGACTAGACGAGCAGTACTTC.

V gene TRBV27 combines with J gene TRBJ1-4; no definite D call. CDR1 is MNHEY, CDR2 SMNVEV, per germline (reference sequence). The CDR3 covers 13 residues. V lost 6 bases to trimming and J lost 6 bases, with 11 bases between them. DNA of the CDR3: TGTGCCAGCAGCTCCCCCGGGGATGAAAAACTGTTTTTT. This translates into CASSSPGDEKLFF.

The V gene is TRBV27, the J gene TRBJ2-1; the D call may be TRBD1 or TRBD2 (5 bases each). The V end lost 5 bases, the J end lost 3 bases, and 11 bases lay between the germline ends. The germline V gene has CDR1 MNHEY and CDR2 SMNVEV (reference sequence). The CDR3 contains 14 residues. The CDR3, as DNA: TGTGCCAGCAGTCCCTGGGACGGCTACAATGAGCAGTTCTTC. Translation: CASSPWDGYNEQFF.

V usage is TRBV2 and J usage is TRBJ2-7, with 14 bases lining up with TRBD2. J was trimmed by 0 bases and V by 4 bases; bases with no gene match: 2. Germline CDR1 reads SNHLY; CDR2 reads FYNNEI. The CDR3 is made up of 16 amino acids. CDR3 sequence reads: CASSGLAGGTSYEQYF. The CDR3 DNA reads as TGTGCCAGCAGTGGACTAGCGGGAGGGACCTCCTACGAGCAGTACTTC.

The chain employs TRBV29-1 and TRBJ2-7; 7 bases agree with TRBD1. This CDR3 region has 11 residues. The V and J ends lost 6 bases and 9 bases, in that order; junction bases with no gene match: 8. From germline, CDR1 is SQVTM and CDR2 ANQGSEA. CDR3 protein: CSVTGDGTQYF. In nucleotides, the CDR3 is TGCAGCGTAACAGGGGACGGAACGCAGTACTTC.

This chain connects TRBV29-1 to TRBJ2-1; D tentatively reads TRBD1 or TRBD2 (5 bases each). The CDR3 length is 12 residues. Per germline, CDR1 SQVTM and CDR2 ANQGSEA. V was trimmed by 7 bases and J by 7 bases, leaving 14 bases between them. CDR3 nucleotide sequence: TGCAGCGGAAGTGGGGGATGGAATGAGCAGTTCTTC. Translation gives CSGSGGWNEQFF.

CDR3 nucleotides: TGTGCCAGCAGCCCCACGGGGCGGACGAACACCGGGGAGCTGTTTTTT. This sequence encodes CASSPTGRTNTGELFF. This chain connects TRBV7-2 to TRBJ2-2, with D possibly being TRBD1 or TRBD2 (5 bases each). Germline V gene lookup returns CDR1 SGHTA and CDR2 FQGNSA. The CDR3 contains 16 residues. V lost 5 bases, J lost 0 bases, and 13 bases lay in between.

The chain carries TRBV30 and TRBJ2-1; D might be TRBD1 or TRBD2, each matching 6 bases. The germline V and J ends were trimmed by 7 bases and 1 base, with 11 bases remaining between them. The CDR3 has 13 amino acids. Per germline, CDR1 GTSNPN and CDR2 SVGIG (reference sequence). Here the CDR3 DNA reads TGTGCCTCAACAGGGAGGTCCTACAATGAGCAGTTCTTC. This sequence encodes CASTGRSYNEQFF.

Only one count was recorded for this clone. The gene calls are TRBV5-1 and TRBJ1-3, with D unclear. Germline-derived CDR1 and CDR2 are SGHRS and YFSETQ. V was cut by 3 bases and J by 0 bases, with 10 bases left in between. This CDR3 contains 15 residues. The CDR3 nucleotides read TGCGCCAGCAGCTCTGACGGTAACTCTGGAAACACCATATATTTT. Protein sequence: CASSSDGNSGNTIYF.

This clone was seen only a few times. In nucleotides, the CDR3 is TGTGCCAGCAGTTCCTCAGGAGGGGGGCATGGAGATACGCAGTATTTT. It translates to CASSSSGGGHGDTQYF. V usage is TRBV9 and J usage is TRBJ2-3; either TRBD1 or TRBD2 may fit D (6 bases each). The CDR3 is 16 amino acids. Germline lookup yields CDR1 SGDLS and CDR2 YYNGEE. The germline V and J ends were trimmed by 5 bases and 5 bases, with 21 bases remaining between them.

The gene calls are TRBV6-1 and TRBJ2-5; no clear D gene. The V gene's germline CDR1 is MNHNS and CDR2 SASEGT. The CDR3 runs to 14 residues. With 0 bases removed from V and 5 bases from J, the gap between germline ends came to 10 bases. CDR3 region: CASSEAGSAETQYF. CDR3 in DNA: TGTGCCAGCAGTGAAGCCGGCTCCGCGGAGACCCAGTACTTC.

This clone was detected once. The DNA of the CDR3 is TGTGCCAGTAGTATGGGTCTGGCCACCAAAGAGTTCTTC. It codes for CASSMGLATKEFF. The chain combines TRBV19 with TRBJ2-1; no clear D. This CDR3 has 13 amino acids. V was trimmed by 3 bases and J by 14 bases, leaving 17 bases between them. Germline assignment: CDR1 LNHDA and CDR2 SQIVND (reference sequence).

This chain uses TRBV29-1 with TRBJ2-2, with 9 bases that match TRBD1. The CDR3 runs to 14 residues. The germline V gene encodes CDR1 SQVTM and CDR2 ANQGSEA. V gave up 5 bases and J gave up 4 bases; unmatched junction bases: 5. Here the CDR3 DNA reads TGCAGCGTTAACAGGGGGCTTGGCACCGGGGAGCTGTTTTTT. Translated: CSVNRGLGTGELFF.

The V call is TRBV7-9, the J call TRBJ2-5, with 11 bases fitting TRBD1. Germline CDR1 and CDR2: SEHNR and FQNEAQ (reference sequence). J gave up 5 bases and V 6 bases, and 2 bases lay outside the gene matches. This CDR3 is 13 amino acids long. The CDR3 region is CASSWTGGETQYF. The CDR3 bases are TGTGCCAGCAGTTGGACAGGGGGCGAGACCCAGTACTTC.